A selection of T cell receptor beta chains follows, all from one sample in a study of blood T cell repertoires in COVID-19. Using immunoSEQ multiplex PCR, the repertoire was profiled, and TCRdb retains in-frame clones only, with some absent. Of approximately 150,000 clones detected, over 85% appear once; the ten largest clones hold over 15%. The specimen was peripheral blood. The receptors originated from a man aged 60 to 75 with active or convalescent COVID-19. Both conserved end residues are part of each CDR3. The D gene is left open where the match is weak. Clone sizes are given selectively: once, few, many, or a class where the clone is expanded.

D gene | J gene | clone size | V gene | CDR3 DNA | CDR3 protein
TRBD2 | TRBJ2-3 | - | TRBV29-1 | TGCAGCGTTCTTCTAGCGGTTAGCACAGATACGCAGTATTTT | CSVLLAVSTDTQYF
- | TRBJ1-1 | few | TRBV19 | TGTGCCAGTAGTATAGATCCGGAATCGGGAGCTTTCTTT | CASSIDPESGAFF
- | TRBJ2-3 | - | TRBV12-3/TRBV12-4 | TGTGCCAGCAGCTCGGACTACCCAGATACGCAGTATTTT | CASSSDYPDTQYF
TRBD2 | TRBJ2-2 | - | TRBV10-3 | TGTGCCATCAGTGCCAGAATTCCGACTAGCGGAGCCACCGGGGAGCTGTTTTTT | CAISARIPTSGATGELFF
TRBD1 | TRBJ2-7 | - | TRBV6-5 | TGTGCCAGCACCCGGGACAGGGCGATGCCGTACTTC | CASTRDRAMPYF
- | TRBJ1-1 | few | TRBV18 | TGTGCCAGCTCACCACAGGGGATGAACACTGAAGCTTTCTTT | CASSPQGMNTEAFF
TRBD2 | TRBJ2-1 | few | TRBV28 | TGTGCCAGCAGTCGAACCCCTAGCGGGGGGGTTAATGAGCAGTTCTTC | CASSRTPSGGVNEQFF
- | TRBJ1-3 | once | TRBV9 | TGTGCCAGCAGAGGCGGGGGAAACACCATATATTTT | CASRGGGNTIYF
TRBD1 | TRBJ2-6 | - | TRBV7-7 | TGTGCCAGCAGCGAAACAGGGGCTGGGGCCAACGTCCTGACTTTC | CASSETGAGANVLTF
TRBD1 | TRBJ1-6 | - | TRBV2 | TGTGCCAGCAGACCCCAGGGACAGGGCATTGGTTCACCCCTCCACTTT | CASRPQGQGIGSPLHF
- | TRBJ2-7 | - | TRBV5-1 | TGCGCCAGCAGACTGACTAGCTACGAGCAGTACTTC | CASRLTSYEQYF
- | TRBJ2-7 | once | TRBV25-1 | TGTGCCAGCAGTGAAGGACGGAGCGGCTCCTACGAGCAGTACTTC | CASSEGRSGSYEQYF
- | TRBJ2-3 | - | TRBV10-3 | TGTGCCATCAGTGACAGGGTAACAGATACGCAGTATTTT | CAISDRVTDTQYF
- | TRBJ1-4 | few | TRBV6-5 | TGTGCCAGCAGCCGAGTTAGGGGAGGTGAAAAACTGTTTTTT | CASSRVRGGEKLFF
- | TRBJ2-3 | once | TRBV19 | TGTGCCAGTAGTATACAGAGGGCAGATACGCAGTATTTT | CASSIQRADTQYF